These 27 T cell receptor beta chains originate from one sample sequenced in a study of T cell responses to AZD1222 COVID-19 vaccine. Generated by immunoSEQ multiplex PCR, the TCRdb table keeps only in-frame clones and is missing some. The repertoire holds about 150,000 clones, with approximately 94% as singletons. The material was peripheral blood, obtained on day 0 of AZD1222 vaccination. The receptors originated from an adult in good health.

A single count supports this clone. This chain joins TRBV29-1 and TRBJ2-3, with 8 bases fitting TRBD1. Germline V gene lookup returns CDR1 SQVTM and CDR2 ANQGSEA. This CDR3 contains 16 residues. Trimming removed 5 bases from V and 3 bases from J; junction bases left unmatched: 13. In nucleotides, the CDR3 is TGCAGCGTTTCTCCAGCATGGGACAGGACGACAGATACGCAGTATTTT. As protein: CSVSPAWDRTTDTQYF.

The chain combines TRBV9 with TRBJ2-5, with 8 bases aligning to TRBD2. The V segment lost 0 bases and the J segment 5 bases; nucleotides outside the gene matches: 3. This CDR3 has 14 amino acids. In germline, CDR1 is SGDLS, CDR2 YYNGEE. CDR3 in amino acids: CASSVAGGLETQYF. DNA for the CDR3: TGTGCCAGCAGCGTAGCGGGGGGGCTGGAGACCCAGTACTTC. Using reference TRBV9 and TRBJ2-5 for the parts outside the CDR3, the full variable domain is DSGVTQTPKHLITATGQRVTLRCSPRSGDLSVYWYQQSLDQGLQFLIQYYNGEERAKGNILERFSAQQFPDLHSELNLSSLELGDSALYFCASSVAGGLETQYFGPGTRLLVL.

The chain recombines TRBV3-1 (or the pseudogene TRBV3-2) with TRBJ2-7; D unresolved. The CDR3 is 15 residues long. V was trimmed by 4 bases and J by 3 bases, leaving 16 bases between them. Germline V lookup: CDR1 LGHDT, CDR2 YNNKEL (reference sequence). The CDR3 loop is CASSRNSDPGYEQYF. As DNA, the CDR3 is TGTGCCAGCAGCCGAAACTCGGACCCGGGCTACGAGCAGTACTTC.

The CDR3 loop is CASSFSPHQPQHF. The CDR3 DNA sequence: TGTGCCAGCAGTTTTTCACCTCATCAGCCCCAGCATTTT. This rearrangement joins TRBV27 to TRBJ1-5; D unclear. V was pared by 3 bases and J by 5 bases, with 8 bases between. The CDR3 covers 13 residues. Germline lookup yields CDR1 MNHEY and CDR2 SMNVEV (reference sequence).

This chain uses TRBV6-5 with TRBJ2-2, with TRBD2 matching over 8 bases. J gave up 6 bases and V 7 bases, and 4 bases lay outside the gene matches. The CDR3 is 13 amino acids. Looked up from germline, CDR1 is MNHEY and CDR2 is SVGAGI. CDR3 coding DNA: TGTGCCAGCACCTCGGGGGGGCCCGGGGAGCTGTTTTTT. It specifies CASTSGGPGELFF.

The V gene is TRBV14, the J gene TRBJ1-2; 7 positions agree with TRBD1. CDR1 and CDR2 from the germline V gene are SGHDN and FVKESK. V lost 4 bases, J lost 0 bases, and 5 bases stayed unmatched. The CDR3 runs 15 residues. This CDR3 reads CASSLHRGANYGYTF. The CDR3 DNA follows: TGTGCCAGCAGCCTACACAGGGGAGCTAACTATGGCTACACCTTC.

This clone was counted a single time. This rearrangement joins TRBV2 to TRBJ1-1; TRBD1 matches at 8 bases. V shed 7 bases, J shed 0 bases, and the junction held 4 bases outside the gene matches. Looked up from germline, CDR1 is SNHLY and CDR2 is FYNNEI. CDR3 size: 14 residues. As DNA, the CDR3 is TGTGCCAGCAACCCGGACAGGGTGAACACTGAAGCTTTCTTT. It yields the protein CASNPDRVNTEAFF.

The chain recombines TRBV19 with TRBJ2-7; D uncertain. V lost 6 bases and J lost 6, with 15 bases in between. This CDR3 contains 13 residues. CDR1 and CDR2 from the germline V gene are LNHDA and SQIVND (reference sequence). CDR3 DNA: TGTGCCAGTAGCCCCCAGCAATTCGGCGAGCAGTACTTC. As protein: CASSPQQFGEQYF.

A single count supports this clone. The rearrangement uses TRBV27 and TRBJ2-7; 9 bases are a match to TRBD1. V lost 6 bases, J lost 3 bases, and 3 bases stayed unmatched. The CDR3 runs to 13 residues. Germline CDR1 and CDR2: MNHEY and SMNVEV (reference sequence). The CDR3 nucleotides are TGTGCCAGCAGGGGGACAGGGCGCTACGAGCAGTACTTC. Protein: CASRGTGRYEQYF.

To note about this clone: At one of its ends the junction is not consistent with the germline gene, which may arise from a read error. The rearrangement uses TRBV7-7 and TRBJ2-5; D remains ambiguous. Looked up from germline, CDR1 is SSHAT and CDR2 is FNYEAQ (reference sequence). The CDR3 totals 13 residues. The CDR3 DNA sequence: TGTGCTAGCAGCTTCGGACGGAGCGATACCCAGTACTTC. Translating gives CASSFGRSDTQYF.

J is TRBJ1-1 and V is TRBV7-9; maybe TRBD1 (6 bases). Germline assignment: CDR1 SEHNR and CDR2 FQNEAQ (reference sequence). V lost 4 bases and J lost 1, with 10 bases in between. The CDR3 extends over 14 amino acids. CDR3 residues: CASSWDTSNTEAFF. CDR3 coding DNA: TGTGCCAGCAGCTGGGACACGTCGAACACTGAAGCTTTCTTT.

This chain joins TRBV27 and TRBJ1-5; perhaps TRBD1 as D (6 bases). Germline CDR1 is MNHEY and CDR2 is SMNVEV (reference sequence). Between the trimmed V and J ends, which lost 2 bases and 4 bases, there was a span of 6 bases. The CDR3 extends over 13 amino acids. CDR3 coding DNA: TGTGCCAGCAGTTTAAGGGGGAATCAGCCCCAGCATTTT. It yields the protein CASSLRGNQPQHF.

Comments on this clone: The same CDR3 arises from other DNA sequences in this sample as well. The J gene is TRBJ2-1, the V gene TRBV3-1 (or the pseudogene TRBV3-2); a weak D match, TRBD2 (6 bases). The length of the CDR3 is 15 residues. Germline V CDR1 and CDR2: LGHDT, YNNKEL (reference sequence). The V end was cut by 0 bases, the J end by 5 bases, with 11 bases between. In DNA, the CDR3 is TGTGCCAGCAGCCAAGACCGTGGAGGGAACAATGAGCAGTTCTTC. It encodes CASSQDRGGNNEQFF.

The genes are TRBV7-7 and TRBJ2-5; TRBD1 is a possible D gene (5 bases). Germline V lookup: CDR1 SSHAT, CDR2 FNYEAQ (reference sequence). Trimming shortened V by 6 bases and J by 5 bases, and 13 bases separated the two germline ends. The CDR3 loop spans 13 amino acids. DNA of the CDR3: TGTGCCAGCAGTTGGGGCCTTGAGGAGACCCAGTACTTC. Translated, it gives CASSWGLEETQYF.

V usage is TRBV4-1 and J usage is TRBJ1-5; no definite D call. Deletions cut 3 bases from V and 2 bases from J, with 8 bases between. Germline V gene lookup returns CDR1 MGHRA and CDR2 YSYEKL. The CDR3 is 14 residues long. CDR3 sequence reads: CASSQGVGNQPQHF. Written as DNA, the CDR3 is TGCGCCAGCAGCCAGGGAGTCGGCAATCAGCCCCAGCATTTT.

CDR3 loop: CSVDRLAGAGELFF. The CDR3 bases are TGCAGCGTTGATCGGTTGGCAGGCGCCGGGGAGCTGTTTTTT. The chain has TRBV29-1 and TRBJ2-2; D not resolved. CDR1 is SQVTM, CDR2 ANQGSEA, per germline. The CDR3 extends over 14 amino acids. The V end lost 3 bases, the J end lost 6 bases, and 14 bases lay between the germline ends.

The chain uses TRBV5-8 and TRBJ2-3; D is ambiguous. With 5 bases removed from V and 0 bases from J, the gap between germline ends came to 10 bases. Germline V CDR1 and CDR2: SGHTS, YDEGEE. The CDR3 runs 14 residues. The CDR3 sequence is CASRQRGSTDTQYF. Written as DNA, the CDR3 is TGTGCCAGCAGGCAGCGTGGAAGCACAGATACGCAGTATTTT.

This clone was recorded once. V gene TRBV18 combines with J gene TRBJ1-6, with D possibly matching TRBD1 (5 bases). Germline CDR1 is KGHSH and CDR2 is LQKENI. V lost 2 bases and J lost 7, with 12 bases in between. The CDR3 is made up of 15 amino acids. The CDR3: CASSPFGQENSPLHF. CDR3 coding DNA: TGTGCCAGCTCACCATTCGGACAAGAGAATTCACCCCTCCACTTT.

This clone was observed a single time. V gene TRBV19 combines with J gene TRBJ1-1; D is perhaps TRBD1 (6 bases). Germline V CDR1 and CDR2: LNHDA, SQIVND (reference sequence). With 5 bases removed from V and 3 bases from J, the gap between germline ends came to 13 bases. The CDR3 extends over 14 amino acids. The DNA of the CDR3 is TGTGCCAGTAGTGCCAGGGGTCGCTACACTGAAGCTTTCTTT. It specifies CASSARGRYTEAFF.

The CDR3 nucleotides are TGCGCCAGCAGCTTGACAGTTACAGATACGCAGTATTTT. It codes for CASSLTVTDTQYF. V is TRBV5-1 and J is TRBJ2-3; D gene uncertain. The CDR3 spans 13 residues. CDR1 is SGHRS and CDR2 is YFSETQ in the germline V gene. Trimming removed 1 base at V and 3 bases at J, with 6 bases between.

V gene TRBV24-1 combines with J gene TRBJ2-1; 8 nucleotides line up with TRBD1. The CDR3 runs to 14 residues. CDR1 and CDR2 from the germline V gene are KGHDR and SFDVKD. J was trimmed by 8 bases and V by 12 bases; bases with no gene match: 14. The CDR3 loop reads CAAEGQGARDEQFF. The CDR3 region has the DNA TGTGCCGCGGAGGGGCAGGGGGCCAGGGATGAGCAGTTCTTC.

This chain joins TRBV7-9 and TRBJ2-5; 10 nucleotides line up with TRBD2. Germline values: CDR1 SEHNR, CDR2 FQNEAQ (reference sequence). Trimming at V came to 1 base and at J to 2 bases, leaving 4 bases not matched to a gene. The CDR3 extends over 16 amino acids. The chain's CDR3 is CASSLVLAGPQETQYF. The CDR3 DNA reads as TGTGCCAGCAGCTTAGTACTAGCGGGGCCTCAAGAGACCCAGTACTTC. Based on the CDR3 plus reference TRBV7-9 and TRBJ2-5, the full variable domain is DTGVSQNPRHKITKRGQNVTFRCDPISEHNRLYWYRQTLGQGPEFLTYFQNEAQLEKSRLLSDRFSAERPKGSFSTLEIQRTEQGDSAMYLCASSLVLAGPQETQYFGPGTRLLVL.

The chain has TRBV19 and TRBJ2-7; D remains unclear. The CDR3 consists of 13 residues. The V end was cut by 7 bases, the J end by 5 bases, with 15 bases between. Per the germline V gene, CDR1 is LNHDA and CDR2 is SQIVND (reference sequence). As DNA, the CDR3 is TGTGCCAGTAAGGACCTCCTCGGGCACGAGCAGTACTTC. It is translated as CASKDLLGHEQYF.

The rearrangement uses TRBV7-8 and TRBJ2-2, with no clear D. Trimming pared 5 bases from V and 8 bases from J, leaving 12 bases between. CDR3 size: 13 residues. Germline-derived CDR1 and CDR2 are SGHVS and FQNEAQ. This CDR3 reads CASSRMLAGELFF. The DNA for the CDR3 is TGTGCCAGCAGCCGAATGTTGGCGGGGGAGCTGTTTTTT.

The V and J genes are TRBV5-5 and TRBJ2-1, with 9 bases lining up with TRBD2. V was clipped by 0 bases and J by 8 bases; unmatched bases: 6. CDR3 length: 15 residues. Germline lookup yields CDR1 SGHKS and CDR2 YYEKEE (reference sequence). The DNA for the CDR3 is TGTGCCAGCAGCTTGGGGCTAGCGGGATTCGATGAGCAGTTCTTC. This translates into CASSLGLAGFDEQFF.

V usage is TRBV29-1 and J usage is TRBJ1-1, with D possibly TRBD1 on 5 matching bases. V was shortened by 2 bases and J by 7 bases, with 17 bases between the two germline ends. CDR1 SQVTM and CDR2 ANQGSEA come from the germline V gene. This CDR3 contains 14 residues. The CDR3 DNA sequence: TGCAGCGTTGAATCCGGGACGTGGGCCAGTGAAGCTTTCTTT. Translating it yields CSVESGTWASEAFF.

The V gene is TRBV11-1, the J gene TRBJ1-2; D gene uncertain. V was clipped by 7 bases and J by 0 bases, with 12 bases between them. Looked up from germline, CDR1 is SGHAT and CDR2 is FQDESV (reference sequence). CDR3 size: 14 residues. As DNA, the CDR3 is TGTGCCAGCAAGGGAGACACCTCTAACTATGGCTACACCTTC. Its protein product is CASKGDTSNYGYTF.